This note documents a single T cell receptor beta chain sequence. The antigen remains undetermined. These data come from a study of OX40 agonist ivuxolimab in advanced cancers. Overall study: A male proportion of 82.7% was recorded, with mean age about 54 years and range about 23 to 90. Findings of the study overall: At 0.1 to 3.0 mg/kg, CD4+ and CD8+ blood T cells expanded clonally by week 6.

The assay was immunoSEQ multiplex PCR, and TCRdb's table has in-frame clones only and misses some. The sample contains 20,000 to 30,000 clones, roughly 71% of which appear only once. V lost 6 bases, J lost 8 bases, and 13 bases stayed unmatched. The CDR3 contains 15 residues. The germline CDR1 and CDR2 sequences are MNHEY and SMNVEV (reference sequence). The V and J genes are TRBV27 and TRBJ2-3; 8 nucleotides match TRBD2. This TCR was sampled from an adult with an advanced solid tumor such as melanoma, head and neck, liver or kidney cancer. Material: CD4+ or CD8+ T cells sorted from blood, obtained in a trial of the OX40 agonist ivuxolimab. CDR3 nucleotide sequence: TGTGCCAGCAGACCCAACCAGCGGGGGAGGGGTACGCAGTATTTT. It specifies CASRPNQRGRGTQYF.